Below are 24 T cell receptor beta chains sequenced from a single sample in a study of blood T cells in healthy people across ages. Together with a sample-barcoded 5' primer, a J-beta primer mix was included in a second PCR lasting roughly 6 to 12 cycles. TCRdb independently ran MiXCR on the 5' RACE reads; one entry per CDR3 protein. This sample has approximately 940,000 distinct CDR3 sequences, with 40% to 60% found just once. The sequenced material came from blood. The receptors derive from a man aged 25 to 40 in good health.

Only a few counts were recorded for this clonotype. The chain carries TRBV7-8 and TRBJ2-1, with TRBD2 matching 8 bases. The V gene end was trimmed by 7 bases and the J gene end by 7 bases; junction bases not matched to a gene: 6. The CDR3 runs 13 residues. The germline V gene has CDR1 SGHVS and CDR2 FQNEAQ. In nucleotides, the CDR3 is TGTGCCAGCAACCCCCGGGGGGGGAATGAGCAGTTCTTC. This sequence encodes CASNPRGGNEQFF. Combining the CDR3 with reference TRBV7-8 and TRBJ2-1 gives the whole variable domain GAGVSQSPRYKVAKRGQDVALRCDPISGHVSLFWYQQALGQGPEFLTYFQNEAQLDKSGLPSDRFFAERPEGSVSTLKIQRTQQEDSAVYLCASNPRGGNEQFFGPGTRLTVL.

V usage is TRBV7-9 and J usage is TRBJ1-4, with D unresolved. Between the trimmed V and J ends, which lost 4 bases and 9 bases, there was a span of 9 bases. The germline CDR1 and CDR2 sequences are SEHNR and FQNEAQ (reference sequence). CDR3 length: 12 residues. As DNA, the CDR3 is TGTGCCAGCAGCTCTTCCATGAAAAAACTGTTTTTT. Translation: CASSSSMKKLFF.

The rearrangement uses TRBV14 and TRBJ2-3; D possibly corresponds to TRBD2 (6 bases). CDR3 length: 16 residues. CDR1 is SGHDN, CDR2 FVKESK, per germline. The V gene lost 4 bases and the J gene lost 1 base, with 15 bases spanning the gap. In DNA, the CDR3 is TGTGCCAGCAGCCCCTGGGCGGGACGCGGCACAGATACGCAGTATTTT. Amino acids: CASSPWAGRGTDTQYF. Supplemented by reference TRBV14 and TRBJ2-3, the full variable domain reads EAGVTQFPSHSVIEKGQTVTLRCDPISGHDNLYWYRRVMGKEIKFLLHFVKESKQDESGMPNNRFLAERTGGTYSTLKVQPAELEDSGVYFCASSPWAGRGTDTQYFGPGTRLTVL.

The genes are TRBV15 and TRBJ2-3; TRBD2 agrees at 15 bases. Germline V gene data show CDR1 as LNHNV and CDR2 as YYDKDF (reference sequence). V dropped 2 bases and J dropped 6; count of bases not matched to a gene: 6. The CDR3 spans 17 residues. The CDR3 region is CATSRSQGTSGGDTQYF. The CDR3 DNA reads TGTGCCACCAGCAGATCTCAAGGGACTAGCGGGGGGGATACGCAGTATTTT.

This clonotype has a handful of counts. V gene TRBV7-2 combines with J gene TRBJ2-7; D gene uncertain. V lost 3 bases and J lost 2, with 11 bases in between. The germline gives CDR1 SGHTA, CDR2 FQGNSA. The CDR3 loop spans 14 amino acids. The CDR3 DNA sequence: TGTGCCAGCAGCTTTTCGCGCGGAGCCTACGAGCAGTACTTC. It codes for CASSFSRGAYEQYF.

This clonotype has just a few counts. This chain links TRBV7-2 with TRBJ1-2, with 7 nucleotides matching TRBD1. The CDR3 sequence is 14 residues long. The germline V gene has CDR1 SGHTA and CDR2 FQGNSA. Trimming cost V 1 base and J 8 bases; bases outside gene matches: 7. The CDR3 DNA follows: TGTGCCAGCAGCTTAGACGAGGGGGCGCGAGGCTACACCTTC. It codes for CASSLDEGARGYTF.

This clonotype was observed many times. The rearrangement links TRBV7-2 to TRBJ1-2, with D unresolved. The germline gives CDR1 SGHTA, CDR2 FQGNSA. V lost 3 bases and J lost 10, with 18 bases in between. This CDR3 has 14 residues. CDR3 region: CASSFASVVFPYTF. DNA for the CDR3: TGTGCCAGCAGCTTCGCCTCTGTGGTCTTTCCCTACACCTTC. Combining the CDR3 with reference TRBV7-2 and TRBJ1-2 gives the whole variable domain GAGVSQSPSNKVTEKGKDVELRCDPISGHTALYWYRQSLGQGLEFLIYFQGNSAPDKSGLPSDRFSAERTGGSVSTLTIQRTQQEDSAVYLCASSFASVVFPYTFGSGTRLTVV.

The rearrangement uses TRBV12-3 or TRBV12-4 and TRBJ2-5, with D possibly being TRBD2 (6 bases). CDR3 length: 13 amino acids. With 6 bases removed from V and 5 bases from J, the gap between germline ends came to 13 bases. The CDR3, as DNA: TGTGCCAGCAGCCTGACTAGATTCGAGACCCAGTACTTC. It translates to CASSLTRFETQYF.

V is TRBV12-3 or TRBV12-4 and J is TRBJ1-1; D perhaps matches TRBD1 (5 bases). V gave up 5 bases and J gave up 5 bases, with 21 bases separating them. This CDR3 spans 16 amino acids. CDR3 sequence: CASSPTGGPLETEAFF. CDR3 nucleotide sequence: TGTGCCAGCAGTCCAACCGGGGGACCTCTTGAGACTGAAGCTTTCTTT.

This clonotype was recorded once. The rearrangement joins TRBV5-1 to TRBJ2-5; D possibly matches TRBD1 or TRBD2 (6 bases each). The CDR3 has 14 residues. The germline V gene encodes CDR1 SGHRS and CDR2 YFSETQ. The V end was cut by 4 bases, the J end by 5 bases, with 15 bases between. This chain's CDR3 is CASSVGRGAETQYF. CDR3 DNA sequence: TGCGCCAGCAGCGTGGGAAGGGGGGCGGAGACCCAGTACTTC.

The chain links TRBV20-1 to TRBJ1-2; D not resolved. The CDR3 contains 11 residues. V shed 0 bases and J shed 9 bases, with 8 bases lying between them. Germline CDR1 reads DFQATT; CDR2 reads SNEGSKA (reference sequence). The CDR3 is CSARDDESYTF. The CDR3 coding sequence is TGCAGTGCTAGAGATGATGAGAGCTACACCTTC.

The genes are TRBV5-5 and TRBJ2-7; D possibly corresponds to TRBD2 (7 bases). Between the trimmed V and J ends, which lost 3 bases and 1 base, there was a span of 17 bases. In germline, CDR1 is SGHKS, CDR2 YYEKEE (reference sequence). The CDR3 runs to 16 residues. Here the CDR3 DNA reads TGTGCCAGCAGCTCTTCTAAGGGGGGGAAGTCCTACGAGCAGTACTTC. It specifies CASSSSKGGKSYEQYF.

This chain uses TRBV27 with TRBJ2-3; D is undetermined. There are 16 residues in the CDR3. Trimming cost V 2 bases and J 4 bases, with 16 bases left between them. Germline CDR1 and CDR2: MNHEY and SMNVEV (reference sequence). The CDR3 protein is CASSLVPSMRSDTQYF. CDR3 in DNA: TGTGCCAGCAGTTTAGTCCCTAGTATGCGTTCAGATACGCAGTATTTT.

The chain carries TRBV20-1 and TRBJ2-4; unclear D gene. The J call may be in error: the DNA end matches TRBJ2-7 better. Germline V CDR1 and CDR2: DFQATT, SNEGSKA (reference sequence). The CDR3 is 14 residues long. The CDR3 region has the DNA TGCAGTGCTAGAGGGGCGTTTGTGATCCACGAGCAGTACTTC. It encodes CSARGAFVIHEQYF.

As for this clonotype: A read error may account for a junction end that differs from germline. This CDR3 reads CAGSLSPSRTYGYTF. The CDR3 DNA reads as TGTGCCGGCAGTTTATCCCCGTCTAGGACCTATGGCTACACCTTC. The chain links TRBV27 to TRBJ1-2; D call uncertain. In germline, CDR1 is MNHEY, CDR2 SMNVEV (reference sequence). CDR3 length: 15 amino acids.

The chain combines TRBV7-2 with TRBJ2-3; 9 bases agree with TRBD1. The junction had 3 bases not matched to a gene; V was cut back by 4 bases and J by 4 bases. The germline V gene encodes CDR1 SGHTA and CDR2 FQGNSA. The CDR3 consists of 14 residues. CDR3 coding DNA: TGTGCCAGCAGCTACAGGGGGCGGGCAGATACGCAGTATTTT. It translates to CASSYRGRADTQYF.

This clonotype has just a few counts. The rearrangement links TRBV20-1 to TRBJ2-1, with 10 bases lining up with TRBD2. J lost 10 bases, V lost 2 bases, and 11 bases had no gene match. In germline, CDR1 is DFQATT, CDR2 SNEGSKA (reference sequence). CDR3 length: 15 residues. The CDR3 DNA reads TGCAGTGCTAGACCCCCTAGCGGGGGTCAAGAAGAGCAGTTCTTC. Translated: CSARPPSGGQEEQFF.

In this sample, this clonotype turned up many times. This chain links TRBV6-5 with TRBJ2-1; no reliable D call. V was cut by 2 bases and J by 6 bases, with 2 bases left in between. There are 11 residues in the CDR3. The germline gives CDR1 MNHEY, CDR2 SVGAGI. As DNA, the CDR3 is TGTGCCAGCAGTTACCGCAATGAGCAGTTCTTC. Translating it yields CASSYRNEQFF.

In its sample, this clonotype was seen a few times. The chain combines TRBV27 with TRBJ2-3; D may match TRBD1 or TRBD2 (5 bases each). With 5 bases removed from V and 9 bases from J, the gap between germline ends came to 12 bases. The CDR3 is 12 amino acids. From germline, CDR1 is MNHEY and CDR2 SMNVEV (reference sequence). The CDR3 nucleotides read TGTGCCAGCAGTACCCGGGACGGCACGCAGTATTTT. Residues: CASSTRDGTQYF.

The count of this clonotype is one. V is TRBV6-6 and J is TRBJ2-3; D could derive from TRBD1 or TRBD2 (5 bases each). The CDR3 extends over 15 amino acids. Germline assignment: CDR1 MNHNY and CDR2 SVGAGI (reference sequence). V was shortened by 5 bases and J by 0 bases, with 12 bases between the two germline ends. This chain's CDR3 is CASSRDVTSTDTQYF. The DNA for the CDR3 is TGTGCCAGCAGTCGGGACGTCACTAGCACAGATACGCAGTATTTT.

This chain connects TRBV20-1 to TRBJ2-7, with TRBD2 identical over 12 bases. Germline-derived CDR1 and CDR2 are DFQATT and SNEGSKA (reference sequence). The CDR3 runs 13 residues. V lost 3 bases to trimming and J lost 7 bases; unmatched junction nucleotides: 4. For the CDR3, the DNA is TGCAGTGCTAGCGCTAGCGGGGGGGCAGAGCAGTACTTC. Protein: CSASASGGAEQYF.

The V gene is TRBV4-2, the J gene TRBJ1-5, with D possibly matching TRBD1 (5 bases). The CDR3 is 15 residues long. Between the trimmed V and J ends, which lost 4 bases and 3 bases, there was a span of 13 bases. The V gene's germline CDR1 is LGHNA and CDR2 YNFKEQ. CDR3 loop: CASSRDDSYNQPQHF. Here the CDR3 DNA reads TGTGCCAGCAGCCGAGACGACAGTTACAATCAGCCCCAGCATTTT.

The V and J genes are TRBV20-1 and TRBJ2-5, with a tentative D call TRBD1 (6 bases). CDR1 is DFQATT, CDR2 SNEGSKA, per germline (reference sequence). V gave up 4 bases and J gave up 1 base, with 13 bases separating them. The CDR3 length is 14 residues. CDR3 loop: CSATQGRGQETQYF. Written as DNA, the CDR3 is TGCAGTGCTACCCAAGGCAGGGGCCAAGAGACCCAGTACTTC.

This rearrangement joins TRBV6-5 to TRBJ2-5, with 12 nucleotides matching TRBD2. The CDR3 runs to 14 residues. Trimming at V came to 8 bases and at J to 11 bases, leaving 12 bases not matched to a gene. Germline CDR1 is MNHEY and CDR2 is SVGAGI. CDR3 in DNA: TGTGCCAGCTCCGGGGGACTAGCGGGTGGGGAGCAGTACTTC. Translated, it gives CASSGGLAGGEQYF.